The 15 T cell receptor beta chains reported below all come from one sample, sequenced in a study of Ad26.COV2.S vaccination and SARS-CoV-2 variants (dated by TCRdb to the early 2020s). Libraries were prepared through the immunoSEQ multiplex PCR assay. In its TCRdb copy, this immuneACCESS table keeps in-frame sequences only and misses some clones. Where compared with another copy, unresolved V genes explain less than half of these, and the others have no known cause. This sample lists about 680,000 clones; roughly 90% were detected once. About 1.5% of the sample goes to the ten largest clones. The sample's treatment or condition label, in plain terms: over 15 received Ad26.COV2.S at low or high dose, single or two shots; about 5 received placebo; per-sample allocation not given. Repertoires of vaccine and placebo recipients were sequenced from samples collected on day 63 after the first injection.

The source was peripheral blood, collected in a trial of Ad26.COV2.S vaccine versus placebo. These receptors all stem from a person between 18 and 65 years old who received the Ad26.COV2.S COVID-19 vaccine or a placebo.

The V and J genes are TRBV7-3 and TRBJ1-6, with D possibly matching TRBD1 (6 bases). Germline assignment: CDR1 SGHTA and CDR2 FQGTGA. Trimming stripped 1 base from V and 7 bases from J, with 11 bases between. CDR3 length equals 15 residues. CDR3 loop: CASSLIPGENSPLHF. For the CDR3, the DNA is TGTGCCAGCAGCTTAATACCAGGGGAGAATTCACCCCTCCACTTT.

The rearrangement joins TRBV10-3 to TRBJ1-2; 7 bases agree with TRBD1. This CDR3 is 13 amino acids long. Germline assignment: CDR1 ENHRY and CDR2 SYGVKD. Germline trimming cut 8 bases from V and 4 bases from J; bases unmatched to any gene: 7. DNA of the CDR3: TGTGCCATCGGTGGGTCAGGGGGCTATGGCTACACCTTC. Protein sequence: CAIGGSGGYGYTF.

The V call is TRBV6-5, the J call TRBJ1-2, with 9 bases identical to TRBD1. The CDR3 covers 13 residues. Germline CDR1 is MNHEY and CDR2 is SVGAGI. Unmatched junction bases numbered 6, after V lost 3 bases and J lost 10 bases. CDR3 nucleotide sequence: TGTGCCAGCAGTTATGGGACAGGGACTCCCTACACCTTC. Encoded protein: CASSYGTGTPYTF.

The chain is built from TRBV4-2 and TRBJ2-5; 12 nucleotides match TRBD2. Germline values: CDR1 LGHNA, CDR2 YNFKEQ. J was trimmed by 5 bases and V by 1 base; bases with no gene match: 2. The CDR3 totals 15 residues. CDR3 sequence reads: CASSQALAGGETQYF. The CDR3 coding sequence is TGTGCCAGCAGCCAAGCCCTAGCGGGGGGGGAGACCCAGTACTTC.

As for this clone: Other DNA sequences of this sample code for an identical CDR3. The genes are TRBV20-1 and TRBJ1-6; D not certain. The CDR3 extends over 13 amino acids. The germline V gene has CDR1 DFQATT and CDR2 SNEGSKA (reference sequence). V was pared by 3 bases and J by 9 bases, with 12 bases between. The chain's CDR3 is CSASSQAGSPLHF. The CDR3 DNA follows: TGCAGTGCTAGTAGTCAGGCTGGTTCACCCCTCCACTTT.

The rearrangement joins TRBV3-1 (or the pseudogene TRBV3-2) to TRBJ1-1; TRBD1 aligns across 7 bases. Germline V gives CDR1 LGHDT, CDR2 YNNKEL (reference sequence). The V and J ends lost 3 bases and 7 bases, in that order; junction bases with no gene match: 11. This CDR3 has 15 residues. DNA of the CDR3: TGTGCCAGCAGCCAGGCCCCCAGGGGGAGGGATGAAGCTTTCTTT. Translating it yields CASSQAPRGRDEAFF.

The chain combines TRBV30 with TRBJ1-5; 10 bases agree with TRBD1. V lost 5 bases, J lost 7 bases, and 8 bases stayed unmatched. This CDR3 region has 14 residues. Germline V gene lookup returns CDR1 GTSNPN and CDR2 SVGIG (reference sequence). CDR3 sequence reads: CAWATGGSGQPQHF. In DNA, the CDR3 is TGTGCCTGGGCGACAGGGGGCTCGGGACAGCCCCAGCATTTT.

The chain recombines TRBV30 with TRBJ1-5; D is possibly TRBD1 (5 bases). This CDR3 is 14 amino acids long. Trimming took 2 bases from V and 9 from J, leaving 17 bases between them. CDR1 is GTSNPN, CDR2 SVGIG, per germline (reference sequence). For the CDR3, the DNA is TGTGCCTGGAGTTTGACCGGGGGAATCCCGCCCCAGCATTTT. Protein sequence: CAWSLTGGIPPQHF.

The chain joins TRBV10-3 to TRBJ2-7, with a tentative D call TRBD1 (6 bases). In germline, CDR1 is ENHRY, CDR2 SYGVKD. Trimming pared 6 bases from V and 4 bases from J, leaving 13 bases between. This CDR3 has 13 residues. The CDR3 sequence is CAIRQPDSYEQYF. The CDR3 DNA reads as TGTGCCATCAGGCAACCGGACAGTTACGAGCAGTACTTC.

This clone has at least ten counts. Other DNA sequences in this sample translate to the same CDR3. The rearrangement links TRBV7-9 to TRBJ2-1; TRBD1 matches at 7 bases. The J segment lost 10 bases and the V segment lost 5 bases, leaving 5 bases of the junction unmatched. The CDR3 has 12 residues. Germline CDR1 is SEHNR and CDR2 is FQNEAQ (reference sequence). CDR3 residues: CASSHGQAEQFF. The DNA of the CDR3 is TGTGCCAGCAGCCATGGACAGGCAGAGCAGTTCTTC.

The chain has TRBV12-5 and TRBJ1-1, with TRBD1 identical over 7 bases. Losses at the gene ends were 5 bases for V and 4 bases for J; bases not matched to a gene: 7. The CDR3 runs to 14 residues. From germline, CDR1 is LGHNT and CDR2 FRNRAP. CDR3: CASGKGATITEAFF. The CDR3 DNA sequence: TGTGCTAGTGGTAAGGGGGCAACGATCACTGAAGCTTTCTTT.

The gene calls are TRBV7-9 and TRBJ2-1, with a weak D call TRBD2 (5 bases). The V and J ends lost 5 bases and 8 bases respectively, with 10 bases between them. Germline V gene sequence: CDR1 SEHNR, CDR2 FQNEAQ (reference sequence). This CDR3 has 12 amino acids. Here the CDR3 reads CASSPSSDEQFF. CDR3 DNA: TGTGCCAGCAGCCCTAGCAGTGATGAGCAGTTCTTC.

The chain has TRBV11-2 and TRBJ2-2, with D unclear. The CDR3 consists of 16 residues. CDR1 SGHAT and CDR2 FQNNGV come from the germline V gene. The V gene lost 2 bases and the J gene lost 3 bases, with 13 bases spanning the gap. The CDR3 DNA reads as TGTGCCAGCAGCTTAACATTCATCCCGTACACCGGGGAGCTGTTTTTT. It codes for CASSLTFIPYTGELFF.

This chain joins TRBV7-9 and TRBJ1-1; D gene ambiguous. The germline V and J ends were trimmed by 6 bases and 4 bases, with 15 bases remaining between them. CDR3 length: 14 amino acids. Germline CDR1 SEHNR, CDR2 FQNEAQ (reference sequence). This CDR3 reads CASRTALPSTEAFF. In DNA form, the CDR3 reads TGTGCCAGCAGAACTGCCTTACCCTCCACTGAAGCTTTCTTT. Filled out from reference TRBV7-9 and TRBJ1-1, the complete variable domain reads DTGVSQNPRHKITKRGQNVTFRCDPISEHNRLYWYRQTLGQGPEFLTYFQNEAQLEKSRLLSDRFSAERPKGSFSTLEIQRTEQGDSAMYLCASRTALPSTEAFFGQGTRLTVV.

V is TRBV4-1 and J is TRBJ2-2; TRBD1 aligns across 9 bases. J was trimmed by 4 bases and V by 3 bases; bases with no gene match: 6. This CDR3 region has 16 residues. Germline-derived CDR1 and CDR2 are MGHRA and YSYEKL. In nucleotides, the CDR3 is TGCGCCAGCAGCCATCATGGGACAGGGCGCACCGGGGAGCTGTTTTTT. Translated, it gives CASSHHGTGRTGELFF.